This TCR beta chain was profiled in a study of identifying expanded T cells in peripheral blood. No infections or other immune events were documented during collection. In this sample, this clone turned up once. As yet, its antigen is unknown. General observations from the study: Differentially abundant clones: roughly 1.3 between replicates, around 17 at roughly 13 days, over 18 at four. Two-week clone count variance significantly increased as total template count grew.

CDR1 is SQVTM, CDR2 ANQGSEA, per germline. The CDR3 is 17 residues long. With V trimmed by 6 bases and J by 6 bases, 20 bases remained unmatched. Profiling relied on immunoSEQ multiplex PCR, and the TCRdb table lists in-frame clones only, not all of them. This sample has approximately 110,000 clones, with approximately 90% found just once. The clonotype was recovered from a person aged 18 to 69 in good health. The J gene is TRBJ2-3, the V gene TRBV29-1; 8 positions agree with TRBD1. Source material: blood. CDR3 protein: CSVPRVDRGAPPDTQYF. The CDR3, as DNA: TGCAGCGTCCCTAGGGTAGACAGGGGTGCCCCCCCGGATACGCAGTATTTT.